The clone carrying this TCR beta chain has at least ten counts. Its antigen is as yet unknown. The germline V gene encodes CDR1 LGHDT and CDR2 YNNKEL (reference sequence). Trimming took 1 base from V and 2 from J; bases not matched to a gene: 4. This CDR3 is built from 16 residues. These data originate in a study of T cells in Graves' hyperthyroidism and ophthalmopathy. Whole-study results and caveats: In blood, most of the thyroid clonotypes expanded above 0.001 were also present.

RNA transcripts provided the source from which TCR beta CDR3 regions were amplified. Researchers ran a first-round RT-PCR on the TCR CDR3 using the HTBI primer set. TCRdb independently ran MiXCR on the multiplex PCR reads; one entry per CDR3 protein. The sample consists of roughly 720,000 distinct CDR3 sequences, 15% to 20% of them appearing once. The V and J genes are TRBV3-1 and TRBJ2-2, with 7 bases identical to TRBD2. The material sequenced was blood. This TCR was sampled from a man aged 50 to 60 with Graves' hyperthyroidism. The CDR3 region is CASSQGPSGNTGELFF. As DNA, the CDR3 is TGTGCCAGCAGCCAAGGTCCTAGCGGAAACACCGGGGAGCTGTTTTTT.